This T cell receptor beta chain was identified during a study of blood T cell repertoires in COVID-19. In this sample, this clone turned up once. Sequenced by immunoSEQ multiplex PCR; TCRdb stores in-frame clones only, minus some. The sample consists of hundreds of thousands of clones, around 85% of them appearing once. Trimming removed 2 bases from V and 4 bases from J; junction bases left unmatched: 3. CDR3 length: 15 amino acids. CDR1 and CDR2 from the germline V gene are KGHDR and SFDVKD. Sequenced: PBMCs or T cells enriched from blood (not recorded which). This chain connects TRBV24-1 to TRBJ2-3, with 9 bases that match TRBD2. The origin of this receptor is a woman between 50 and 59 years old who had recovered from COVID-19. The CDR3 loop is CATSDSSGRSDTQYF. The CDR3 DNA reads TGTGCCACCAGTGATTCGAGCGGGAGGTCAGATACGCAGTATTTT.